Below, 17 T cell receptor beta chains from the same sample are listed, as sequenced in a study of blood T cell repertoires in COVID-19 (dated by TCRdb to the early 2020s). Library creation used the immunoSEQ multiplex PCR assay. The clones in this table, taken by TCRdb from immuneACCESS, are in-frame only. Not every clone is retained; where verified, under half of the shortfall comes from an unresolved V gene, and the cause of the rest is unknown. This sample holds about 220,000 clones; 75% to 85% were observed only once. The top ten clones comprise 2% to 2.5% of the sample. The sample was peripheral blood. These receptors were taken from a man aged 40-55 years who had recovered from COVID-19.

The chain recombines TRBV11-2 with TRBJ2-7, with D tentatively TRBD1 (6 bases). The germline V gene encodes CDR1 SGHAT and CDR2 FQNNGV. This CDR3 is 12 amino acids long. V shed 5 bases and J shed 7 bases, with 12 bases lying between them. The CDR3, as DNA: TGTGCCAGCAGCGTCCGGGACACGGAGCAGTACTTC. Residues: CASSVRDTEQYF. Supplemented by reference TRBV11-2 and TRBJ2-7, the full variable domain reads EAGVAQSPRYKIIEKRQSVAFWCNPISGHATLYWYQQILGQGPKLLIQFQNNGVVDDSQLPKDRFSAERLKGVDSTLKIQPAKLEDSAVYLCASSVRDTEQYFGPGTRLTVT.

The chain joins TRBV4-3 to TRBJ1-1; D unclear. This CDR3 is 13 amino acids long. The germline gives CDR1 LGHNA, CDR2 YSLEER. With 1 base removed from V and 7 bases from J, the gap between germline ends came to 10 bases. The CDR3 sequence: CASSQAPYSEAFF. The CDR3 region has the DNA TGCGCCAGCAGCCAAGCCCCGTACAGTGAAGCTTTCTTT.

The rearrangement joins TRBV27 to TRBJ2-1; 11 positions match TRBD2. Trimming removed 7 bases from V and 8 bases from J; junction bases left unmatched: 10. The V gene's germline CDR1 is MNHEY and CDR2 SMNVEV (reference sequence). This CDR3 contains 15 residues. The CDR3 coding sequence is TGTGCCAGCATCACTAGCGGGAGTACGGTTCATGAGCAGTTCTTC. This translates into CASITSGSTVHEQFF.

V usage is TRBV2 and J usage is TRBJ1-4; the match to TRBD1 covers 8 bases. Germline V gives CDR1 SNHLY, CDR2 FYNNEI. V lost 6 bases, J lost 2 bases, and 8 bases stayed unmatched. The CDR3 has 16 amino acids. The DNA for the CDR3 is TGTGCCAGCAGCGTTTTTCGACAGGGGACTAATGAAAAACTGTTTTTT. Translation: CASSVFRQGTNEKLFF.

This chain uses TRBV2 with TRBJ1-5, with D perhaps matching TRBD1 (5 bases). The CDR3 spans 15 residues. Germline V gene sequence: CDR1 SNHLY, CDR2 FYNNEI. V lost 7 bases, J lost 1 base, and 14 bases lay in between. Here the CDR3 reads CASTGGALSNQPQHF. CDR3 nucleotides: TGTGCCAGCACGGGAGGGGCGCTGAGCAATCAGCCCCAGCATTTT.

The chain joins TRBV9 to TRBJ2-3, with D possibly being TRBD1 (6 bases). Trimming left V 2 bases short and J 3 bases short, with 13 bases between. Per germline, CDR1 SGDLS and CDR2 YYNGEE. The CDR3 consists of 15 residues. In nucleotides, the CDR3 is TGTGCCAGCAGCGTTGTGGCAGGGGATACAGATACGCAGTATTTT. It specifies CASSVVAGDTDTQYF.

The chain is built from TRBV5-8 and TRBJ2-5; tentatively, D is TRBD1 (6 bases). The germline V and J ends were trimmed by 0 bases and 2 bases, with 8 bases remaining between them. Germline assignment: CDR1 SGHTS and CDR2 YDEGEE. The CDR3 runs to 14 residues. The CDR3 DNA reads TGTGCCAGCAGCTTGGGGACAGTTCAAGAGACCCAGTACTTC. Protein: CASSLGTVQETQYF. The complete variable domain, with remaining parts taken from reference TRBV5-8 and TRBJ2-5, reads EAGVTQSPTHLIKTRGQQATLRCSPISGHTSVYWYQQALGLGLQFLLWYDEGEERNRGNFPPRFSGRQFPNYSSELNVNALELEDSALYLCASSLGTVQETQYFGPGTRLLVL.

The chain couples TRBV4-1 to TRBJ2-2; 7 nucleotides align to TRBD1. The CDR3 sequence is 20 residues long. Unmatched junction bases numbered 17, after V lost 3 bases and J lost 1 base. In germline, CDR1 is MGHRA, CDR2 YSYEKL. DNA of the CDR3: TGCGCCAGCAGCCAGGGGACCCTTTTGACAGGGCGAAGGAACACCGGGGAGCTGTTTTTT. It yields the protein CASSQGTLLTGRRNTGELFF.

The genes are TRBV7-9 and TRBJ1-3; D is unclear. Germline V gene data show CDR1 as SEHNR and CDR2 as FQNEAQ (reference sequence). This CDR3 has 18 residues. Trimming stripped 4 bases from V and 2 bases from J, with 21 bases between. The CDR3 spells CASSSQPSTVATGNTIYF. The CDR3 DNA reads as TGTGCCAGCAGCTCACAACCCTCGACGGTAGCCACTGGAAACACCATATATTTT.

The chain has TRBV13 and TRBJ2-5; D might be TRBD2 (6 bases). CDR1 and CDR2 from the germline V gene are PRHDT and FYEKMQ (reference sequence). V lost 4 bases and J lost 2, with 11 bases in between. This CDR3 is 14 amino acids long. The CDR3 reads CASSSRGIQETQYF. Here the CDR3 DNA reads TGTGCCAGCAGCTCTCGGGGGATTCAAGAGACCCAGTACTTC.

V is TRBV5-1 and J is TRBJ2-3, with D possibly matching TRBD1 (6 bases). V lost 4 bases and J 0 bases, leaving 9 bases between the germline ends. This CDR3 has 14 residues. Looked up from germline, CDR1 is SGHRS and CDR2 is YFSETQ. CDR3 DNA: TGCGCCAGCAGCCCAGGGGATAGCACAGATACGCAGTATTTT. Translation: CASSPGDSTDTQYF.

This clone was counted a few times. V gene TRBV5-6 combines with J gene TRBJ2-2; D unresolved. Trimming pared 7 bases from V and 2 bases from J, leaving 18 bases between. This CDR3 comprises 16 residues. The germline V gene encodes CDR1 SGHDT and CDR2 YYEEEE. For the CDR3, the DNA is TGTGCCAGCCATAAAAGAGGTCTCTACAACACCGGGGAGCTGTTTTTT. It yields the protein CASHKRGLYNTGELFF.

The table lists this clone with a count of one. DNA of the CDR3: TGCGCCAGCAGTTCGACAGACCCCCGGGAGTATTTT. This translates into CASSSTDPREYF. The rearrangement uses TRBV5-1 and TRBJ2-3; TRBD1 is a possible D gene (5 bases). Germline V gene data show CDR1 as SGHRS and CDR2 as YFSETQ. The CDR3 has 12 residues. Deletions cut 5 bases from V and 13 bases from J, with 17 bases between.

This sequence joins TRBV19 and TRBJ2-2, with D unresolved. Per the germline V gene, CDR1 is LNHDA and CDR2 is SQIVND (reference sequence). The CDR3 length is 14 residues. The ends were cut back, 0 bases at V and 1 base at J, with 3 bases in the middle. CDR3 in amino acids: CASSIDLNTGELFF. CDR3 nucleotide sequence: TGTGCCAGTAGTATAGATCTGAACACCGGGGAGCTGTTTTTT.

V is TRBV25-1 and J is TRBJ1-5; 8 bases agree with TRBD1. Trimming cost V 6 bases and J 7 bases; bases outside gene matches: 8. The length of the CDR3 is 14 residues. The germline CDR1 and CDR2 sequences are MGHDK and SYGVNS. The CDR3: CASRRTGSGQPQHF. CDR3 nucleotide sequence: TGTGCCAGCAGGAGGACAGGGTCGGGACAGCCCCAGCATTTT.

The chain joins TRBV9 to TRBJ2-1; D gene unclear. This CDR3 has 15 amino acids. Germline values: CDR1 SGDLS, CDR2 YYNGEE. The ends were cut back, 4 bases at V and 7 bases at J, with 18 bases in the middle. The CDR3 DNA reads TGTGCCAGCAGCCCTCCGGCAGTTAAGAGGAATGAGCAGTTCTTC. The encoded protein is CASSPPAVKRNEQFF.

CDR3 sequence reads: CASSQGAGTYEQYF. The CDR3 nucleotides are TGCGCCAGCAGCCAAGGGGCCGGGACCTACGAGCAGTACTTC. The rearrangement uses TRBV4-3 and TRBJ2-7; perhaps TRBD2 as D (5 bases). Per the germline V gene, CDR1 is LGHNA and CDR2 is YSLEER. Trimming stripped 1 base from V and 2 bases from J, with 9 bases between. This CDR3 is built from 14 residues.